This entry features one T cell receptor beta chain sequence. Its antigen is still unknown. This entry belongs to a study of T cell responses to AZD1222 COVID-19 vaccine. Study results and limitations: Spike-specific TCR breadth and depth grew following two AZD1222 doses.

The CDR3 sequence is 15 residues long. CDR1 is SGDLS and CDR2 is YYNGEE in the germline V gene. The V and J ends lost 1 base and 7 bases, in that order; junction bases with no gene match: 5. Only in-frame clones appear in the TCRdb table, and some are missing; sequencing was by immunoSEQ multiplex PCR. The profile shows 45,000 to 65,000 clones, about 80% of them singletons. Sequenced material: peripheral blood, taken 28 days after the second AZD1222 dose. The TCR originated in an adult who received the AZD1222 COVID-19 vaccine. This chain joins TRBV9 and TRBJ2-1; 10 nucleotides match TRBD1. Written as DNA, the CDR3 is TGTGCCAGCAGCGTACGACAGGGGGCCGGGAATGAGCAGTTCTTC. Residues: CASSVRQGAGNEQFF.